This TCR beta chain was captured by sequencing in a study of shared clonotypes between healthy human individuals. Study overall: A donor's plate count was three for CD4 naive and three for CD4 memory; CD8 naive had two and CD8 memory one.

Study findings and constraints: Although depth was large, rarefaction showed that sequencing of the sorted subsets was incomplete.

Researchers partitioned CD4+ cells into CD45RA+ naive and CD45RA-negative memory subsets. Concerning this clone itself: The antigen is undetermined.

Method: immunoSEQ multiplex PCR; TCRdb's copy keeps in-frame clones and lacks some. Here the sample spans over a million clones, approximately 80% being singletons. Germline V gene data show CDR1 as MNHNY and CDR2 as SVGAGI (reference sequence). Trimming cost V 5 bases and J 1 base, with 12 bases left between them. The CDR3 has 15 residues. Input material: memory CD4+ T cells from PBMCs. Subset: CD45RA-negative fraction. The rearrangement joins TRBV6-6 to TRBJ2-1, with D tentatively TRBD2 (6 bases). The origin of this receptor is a man between 18 and 35 years old in good health. Some clones in this sample may be carry-over from other donors' samples. DNA of the CDR3: TGTGCCAGCAGTGGCCGGGACTGGTCCTACAATGAGCAGTTCTTC. Translating it yields CASSGRDWSYNEQFF.